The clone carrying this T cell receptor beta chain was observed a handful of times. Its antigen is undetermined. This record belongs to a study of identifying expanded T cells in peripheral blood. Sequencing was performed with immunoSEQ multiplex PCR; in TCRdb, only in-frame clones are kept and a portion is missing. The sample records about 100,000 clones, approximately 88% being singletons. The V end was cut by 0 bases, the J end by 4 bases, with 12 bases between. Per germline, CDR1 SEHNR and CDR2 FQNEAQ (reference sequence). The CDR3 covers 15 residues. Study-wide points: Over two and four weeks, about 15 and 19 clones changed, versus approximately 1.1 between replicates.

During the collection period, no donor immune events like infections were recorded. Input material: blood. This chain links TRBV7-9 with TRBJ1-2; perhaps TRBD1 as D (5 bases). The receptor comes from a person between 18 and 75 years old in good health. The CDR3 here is CASSLAAGRGYGYTF. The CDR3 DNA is TGTGCCAGCAGCTTAGCGGCCGGAAGGGGCTATGGCTACACCTTC.